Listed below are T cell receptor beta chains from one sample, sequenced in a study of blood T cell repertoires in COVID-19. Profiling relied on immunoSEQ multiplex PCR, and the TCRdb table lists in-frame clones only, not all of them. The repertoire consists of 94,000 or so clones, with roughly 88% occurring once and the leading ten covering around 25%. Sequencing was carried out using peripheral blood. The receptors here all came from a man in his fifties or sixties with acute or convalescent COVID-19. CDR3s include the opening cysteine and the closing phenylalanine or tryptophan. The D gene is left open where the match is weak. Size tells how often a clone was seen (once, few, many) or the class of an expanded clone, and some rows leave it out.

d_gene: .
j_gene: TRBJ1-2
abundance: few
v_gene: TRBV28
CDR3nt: TGTGCCAGCAGTTTCCAGGGCTATGGCTACACCTTC
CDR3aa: CASSFQGYGYTF

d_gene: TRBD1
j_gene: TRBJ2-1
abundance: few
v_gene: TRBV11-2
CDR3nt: TGTGCCAGCAGCCTATGGGACAGGTCTGTTTCGGAGCAGTTCTTC
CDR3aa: CASSLWDRSVSEQFF

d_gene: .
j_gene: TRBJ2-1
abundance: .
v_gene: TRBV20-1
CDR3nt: TGCAGTGCTCCCCAGAATGAGCAGTTCTTC
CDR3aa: CSAPQNEQFF

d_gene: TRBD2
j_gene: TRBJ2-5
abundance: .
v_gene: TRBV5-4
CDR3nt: TGTGCCAGCAGCAACGGGGGGGCCGGGGAGACCCAGTACTTC
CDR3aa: CASSNGGAGETQYF

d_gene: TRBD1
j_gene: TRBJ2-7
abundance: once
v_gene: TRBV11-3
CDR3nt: TGTGCCAGCAGCCTCCGACAGGGGACATCCTACGAGCAGTACTTC
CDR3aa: CASSLRQGTSYEQYF

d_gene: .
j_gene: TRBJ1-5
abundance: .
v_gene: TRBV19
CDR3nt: TGTGCCAGTAGTATAGGGAGGACGGGAGGTGGCAGGGGACAGCCCCAGCATTTT
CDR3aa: CASSIGRTGGGRGQPQHF

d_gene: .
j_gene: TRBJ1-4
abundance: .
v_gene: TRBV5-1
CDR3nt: TGCGCCAGCAGCTTGACAGGCCCTGAAAAACTGTTTTTT
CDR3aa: CASSLTGPEKLFF

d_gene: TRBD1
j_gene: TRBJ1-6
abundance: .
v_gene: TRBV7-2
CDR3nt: TGTGCCAGCAGCTTAGCCGGGACAGGAGATTATTCACCCCTCCACTTT
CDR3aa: CASSLAGTGDYSPLHF

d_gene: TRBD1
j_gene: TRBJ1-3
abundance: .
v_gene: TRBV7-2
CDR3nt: TGTGCCAGCAGCTTAAGGGACAGTCGATCTGGAAACACCATATATTTT
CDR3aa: CASSLRDSRSGNTIYF

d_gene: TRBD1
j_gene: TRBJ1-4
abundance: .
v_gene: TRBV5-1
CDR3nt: TGCGCCAGCAGCCCTGCCGGGACAGGGGTTGGGGAAAAACTGTTTTTT
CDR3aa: CASSPAGTGVGEKLFF

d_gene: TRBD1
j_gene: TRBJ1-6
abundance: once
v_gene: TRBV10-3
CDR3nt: TGTGCCGCCTCGACAGGGCTGGAATCACCCCTCCACTTT
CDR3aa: CAASTGLESPLHF

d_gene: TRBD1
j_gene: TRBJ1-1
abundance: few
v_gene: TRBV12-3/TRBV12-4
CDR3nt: TGTGCCAGCAGTAGACAGGGGTCAACTGAAGCTTTCTTT
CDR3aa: CASSRQGSTEAFF

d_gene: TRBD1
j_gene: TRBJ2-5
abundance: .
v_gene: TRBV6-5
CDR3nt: TGTGCCAGCAGTTACTCCAGACAGGGCCAAGAGACCCAGTACTTC
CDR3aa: CASSYSRQGQETQYF

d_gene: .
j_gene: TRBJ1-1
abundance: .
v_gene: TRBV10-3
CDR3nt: TGTGCCATCAGGGGGCAAAGAATGAACACTGAAGCTTTCTTT
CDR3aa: CAIRGQRMNTEAFF

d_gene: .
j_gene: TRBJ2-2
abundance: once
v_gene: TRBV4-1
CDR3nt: TGCGCCAGCAGCCAAGATCCTAGGCAACTAAATTACACCGGGGAGCTGTTTTTT
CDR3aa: CASSQDPRQLNYTGELFF

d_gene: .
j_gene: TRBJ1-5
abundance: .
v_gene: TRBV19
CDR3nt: TGTGCCAGTAGTATAGAAAGAGGTCCCGGGCAGCCCCAGCATTTT
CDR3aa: CASSIERGPGQPQHF

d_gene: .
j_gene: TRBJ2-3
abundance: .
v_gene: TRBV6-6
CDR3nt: TGTGCCAGCAGTCGGACAGGGGCTAGCGGGGGCTTCACAGATACGCAGTATTTT
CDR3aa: CASSRTGASGGFTDTQYF

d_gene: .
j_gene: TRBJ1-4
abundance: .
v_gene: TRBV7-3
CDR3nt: TGTGCCAGCAGCTTAAATGTGGGCCGAGGGCGAACTAATGAAAAACTGTTTTTT
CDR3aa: CASSLNVGRGRTNEKLFF

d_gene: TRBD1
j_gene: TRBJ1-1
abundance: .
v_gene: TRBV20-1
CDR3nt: TGCAGTGCTAGTCCGGGACAGGGGTCGACTGAAGCTTTCTTT
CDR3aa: CSASPGQGSTEAFF

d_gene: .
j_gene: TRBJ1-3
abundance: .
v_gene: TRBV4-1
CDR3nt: TGCGCTACTGATTCTGGAAACACCATATATTTT
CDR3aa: CATDSGNTIYF

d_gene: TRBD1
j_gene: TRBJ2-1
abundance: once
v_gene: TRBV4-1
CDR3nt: TGCGCCAGCAGCCAAAACCCGGGACAGATATTATACAATGAGCAGTTCTTC
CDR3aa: CASSQNPGQILYNEQFF

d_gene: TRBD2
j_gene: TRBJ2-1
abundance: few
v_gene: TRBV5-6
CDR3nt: TGTGCCAGCAGCTTGGCCACTAGCGGAGCCTACAATGAGCAGTTCTTC
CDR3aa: CASSLATSGAYNEQFF

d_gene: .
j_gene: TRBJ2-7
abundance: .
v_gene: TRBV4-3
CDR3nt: TGCGCCAGCAGCCATGAAGGTGGGAGCTCCTACGAGCAGTACTTC
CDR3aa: CASSHEGGSSYEQYF

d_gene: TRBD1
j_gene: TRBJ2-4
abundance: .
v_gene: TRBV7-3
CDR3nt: TGTGCCAGCAGCTTAACGCCCCTCGGGACAGGGGGCGGAAAAAACATTCAGTACTTC
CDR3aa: CASSLTPLGTGGGKNIQYF

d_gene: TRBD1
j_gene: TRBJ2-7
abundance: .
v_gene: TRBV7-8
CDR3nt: TGTGCCAGCAGCCGAACCGGGACAGGAACCTACGAGCAGTACTTC
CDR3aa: CASSRTGTGTYEQYF

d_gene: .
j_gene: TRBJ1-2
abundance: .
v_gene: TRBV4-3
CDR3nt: TGCGCCAGCAGCCGCGAAGCAACCCTGAGGAACTATGGCTACACCTTC
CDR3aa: CASSREATLRNYGYTF

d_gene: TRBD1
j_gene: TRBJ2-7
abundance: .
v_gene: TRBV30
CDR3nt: TGTGCCTGGAGTGCCGGGACAGCTCCCTACGAGCAGTACTTC
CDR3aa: CAWSAGTAPYEQYF

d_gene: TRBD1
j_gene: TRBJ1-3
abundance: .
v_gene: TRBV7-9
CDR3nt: TGTGCCAGCAGCTTCCGGGACAGTGGAAACACCATATATTTT
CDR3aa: CASSFRDSGNTIYF

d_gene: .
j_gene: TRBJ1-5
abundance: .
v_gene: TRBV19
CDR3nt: TGTGCCAGTAGTCTGGGGGCTCAGCCCCAGCATTTT
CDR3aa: CASSLGAQPQHF

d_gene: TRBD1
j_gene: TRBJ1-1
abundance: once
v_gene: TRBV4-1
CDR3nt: TGCGCCAGCAGCCAAGAAGTTCAGGGGGCCACTGAAGCTTTCTTT
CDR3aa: CASSQEVQGATEAFF

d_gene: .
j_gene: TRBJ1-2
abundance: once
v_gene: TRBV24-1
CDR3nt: TGTGCCACCAGTGAATCTGGGCGAGCTAACTATGGCTACACCTTC
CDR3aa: CATSESGRANYGYTF

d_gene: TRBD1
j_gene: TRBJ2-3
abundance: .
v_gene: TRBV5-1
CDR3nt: TGCGCCAGCAGCTTGGATCAGGGGGCATCAGATACGCAGTATTTT
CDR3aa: CASSLDQGASDTQYF

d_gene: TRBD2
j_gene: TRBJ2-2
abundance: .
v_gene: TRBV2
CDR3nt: TGTGCCAGCAGTTGGACTAGCGGGGGAACCGGGGAGCTGTTTTTT
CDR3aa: CASSWTSGGTGELFF

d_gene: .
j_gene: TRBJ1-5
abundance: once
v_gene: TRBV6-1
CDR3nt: TGTGCCAGCAGTGAATGGGGGCGCTCACGCAATCAGCCCCAGCATTTT
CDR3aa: CASSEWGRSRNQPQHF

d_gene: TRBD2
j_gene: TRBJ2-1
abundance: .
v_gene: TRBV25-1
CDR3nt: TGTGCCAGCAGTGAGAGGGTGAGCGGGGGTGAGCAGTTCTTC
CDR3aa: CASSERVSGGEQFF

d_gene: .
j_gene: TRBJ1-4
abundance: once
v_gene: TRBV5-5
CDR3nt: TGTGCCAGCAGCTTGCAGGTTACAACTAATGAAAAACTGTTTTTT
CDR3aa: CASSLQVTTNEKLFF

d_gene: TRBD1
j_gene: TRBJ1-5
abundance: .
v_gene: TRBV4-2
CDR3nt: TGTGCCAGCAGCCAAGGGATACAGGGGCGGATTCAGCCCCAGCATTTT
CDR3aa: CASSQGIQGRIQPQHF

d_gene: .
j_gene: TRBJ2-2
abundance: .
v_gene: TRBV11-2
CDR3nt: TGTGCCAGCAGCCCCCGGCGGGAAACCGGGGAGCTGTTTTTT
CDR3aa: CASSPRRETGELFF

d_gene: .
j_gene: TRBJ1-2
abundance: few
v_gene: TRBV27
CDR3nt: TGTGCCAGCAGCCCACGGGGGGGGAAAGCTAACTATGGCTACACCTTC
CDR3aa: CASSPRGGKANYGYTF

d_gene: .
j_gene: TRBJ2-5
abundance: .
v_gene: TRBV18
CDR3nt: TGTGCCAGCTCACGGTGGAGGGAGACCCAGTACTTC
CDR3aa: CASSRWRETQYF